The 18 T cell receptor beta chains presented below share a single source sample, sequenced in a study of molecular identifiers for immune sequencing clone quantification (dated by TCRdb to the late 2010s). Libraries were built with PCR. The listed sequencing device is NextSeq 500. Using fastp trimming at Q25 and MiXCR clonotype assembly, TCRdb reanalyzed the public sequencing data and kept in-frame beta chains. Rows matching on CDR3 protein sequence are summarized as one entry with the most common DNA and genes. This sample is represented by nearly 650,000 distinct CDR3 sequences; around 25% of them were singletons. The top ten constitute about 0.78% of the sample. The sequenced sample consisted of naive CD8+ T cells from blood, with Jurkat cell RNA spiked in. Explained via the paper, the cell subset or site label denotes: FACS-sorted CD8+CD4-CCR7+CD45RA+ naive T cells. The receptors here all came from a human donor in good health. Some libraries in this study had Jurkat cell RNA spiked in.

This clonotype was found a few times. The chain carries TRBV25-1 and TRBJ2-5, with D possibly matching TRBD1 (5 bases). V gave up 1 base and J gave up 1 base, with 10 bases separating them. This CDR3 contains 15 residues. CDR1 is MGHDK and CDR2 is SYGVNS in the germline V gene. Here the CDR3 reads CASSEWIGAQETQYF. The CDR3 DNA sequence: TGTGCCAGCAGTGAATGGATAGGGGCCCAAGAGACCCAGTACTTC.

V is TRBV4-1 and J is TRBJ2-3, with 7 bases identical to TRBD1. After removal of 6 bases from V and 0 bases from J, the junction contained 9 bases not matched to a gene. This CDR3 comprises 16 residues. Germline loops: CDR1 MGHRA, CDR2 YSYEKL. CDR3 loop: CASRARQGSSTDTQYF. Here the CDR3 DNA reads TGCGCCAGCAGGGCCAGACAGGGTTCTAGCACAGATACGCAGTATTTT.

There are many counts of this clonotype. The rearrangement joins TRBV7-9 to TRBJ2-3; D ambiguous. The CDR3 is 12 amino acids. CDR1 and CDR2 (germline): SEHNR, FQNEAQ (reference sequence). Trimming took off 2 bases at V and 6 bases at J, with 6 bases between the two ends. CDR3 nucleotides: TGTGCCAGCAGCTTACTAGATGATACGCAGTATTTT. Translated: CASSLLDDTQYF.

This clonotype was counted a few times. A much larger clone lies a single base off, so this may be a read error. This chain uses TRBV5-1 with TRBJ2-3, with TRBD2 matching over 7 bases. Germline V gene data show CDR1 as SGHRS and CDR2 as YFSETQ. The length of the CDR3 is 13 residues. CDR3 sequence: CAGSFYSGDTQYF. The CDR3 region has the DNA TGCGCCGGCAGCTTTTATAGCGGGGATACGCAGTATTTT.

The V call is TRBV11-1, the J call TRBJ2-7; 9 bases agree with TRBD1. V was pared by 5 bases and J by 3 bases, with 5 bases of the junction left unmatched. CDR3 length: 14 residues. CDR1 is SGHAT, CDR2 FQDESV, per germline (reference sequence). CDR3 region: CASSHPDRGYEQYF. CDR3 nucleotide sequence: TGTGCCAGCAGCCACCCGGACAGGGGCTACGAGCAGTACTTC.

This clonotype was counted a few times. The chain carries TRBV5-1 and TRBJ2-7, with a tentative D call TRBD1 (6 bases). The CDR3 length is 14 residues. Germline assignment: CDR1 SGHRS and CDR2 YFSETQ. Between the trimmed V and J ends, which lost 3 bases and 6 bases, there was a span of 16 bases. Here the CDR3 reads CASSSSRGYSEQYF. DNA for the CDR3: TGCGCCAGCAGCTCCTCGAGGGGGTATAGCGAGCAGTACTTC.

This chain joins TRBV12-3 or TRBV12-4 and TRBJ2-7, with D perhaps given as TRBD1 or TRBD2 (5 bases each). This CDR3 spans 15 amino acids. The V gene lost 5 bases and the J gene lost 4 bases, with 18 bases spanning the gap. CDR3 region: CASSPGTTGEYEQYF. DNA of the CDR3: TGTGCCAGCAGTCCCGGGACCACCGGAGAATACGAGCAGTACTTC.

The chain combines TRBV7-2 with TRBJ2-7; unclear D gene. The V and J ends lost 1 base and 6 bases respectively, with 7 bases between them. Germline loops: CDR1 SGHTA, CDR2 FQGNSA. This CDR3 contains 12 residues. The CDR3 region is CASSLEVFEQYF. In DNA form, the CDR3 reads TGTGCCAGCAGCTTAGAAGTCTTCGAGCAGTACTTC.

This clonotype showed up many times. This sequence joins TRBV28 and TRBJ2-3, with 8 nucleotides matching TRBD2. After removal of 6 bases from V and 2 bases from J, the junction contained 13 bases not matched to a gene. Germline CDR1 reads MDHEN; CDR2 reads SYDVKM. The CDR3 extends over 17 amino acids. CDR3 loop: CASSPGGGRGTTDTQYF. The CDR3, as DNA: TGTGCCAGCAGCCCCGGCGGGGGGCGGGGGACCACAGATACGCAGTATTTT.

This chain uses TRBV7-9 with TRBJ2-7; D remains ambiguous. Germline-derived CDR1 and CDR2 are SEHNR and FQNEAQ (reference sequence). The CDR3 length is 13 residues. V lost 3 bases and J lost 4, with 10 bases in between. DNA of the CDR3: TGTGCCAGCAGCTTCCCAGGAAGGTACGAGCAGTACTTC. Translation: CASSFPGRYEQYF.

This clonotype was seen repeatedly, ten times or more. The chain carries TRBV19 and TRBJ1-1; 8 nucleotides agree with TRBD1. J was trimmed by 5 bases and V by 1 base; bases with no gene match: 9. The length of the CDR3 is 16 residues. Germline V CDR1 and CDR2: LNHDA, SQIVND (reference sequence). CDR3 in DNA: TGTGCCAGTAGTATAGGGACCAGGGGGCGAGGAACTGAAGCTTTCTTT. This gives the protein CASSIGTRGRGTEAFF.

In this sample, this clonotype turned up many times. This chain uses TRBV6-6 with TRBJ2-5; 7 nucleotides agree with TRBD2. V shed 4 bases and J 1 base; nucleotides not matched to a gene: 9. This CDR3 is built from 16 residues. CDR1 is MNHNY and CDR2 is SVGAGI in the germline V gene (reference sequence). This chain's CDR3 is CASSFPTPGGQETQYF. CDR3 coding DNA: TGTGCCAGCAGTTTCCCCACACCGGGGGGCCAAGAGACCCAGTACTTC.

This clonotype was seen a few times. The chain recombines TRBV20-1 with TRBJ2-5; 11 bases align to TRBD2. V lost 6 bases, J lost 3 bases, and 9 bases stayed unmatched. The CDR3 contains 15 residues. The germline V gene encodes CDR1 DFQATT and CDR2 SNEGSKA (reference sequence). CDR3 sequence reads: CSAMEGLAVEETQYF. Written as DNA, the CDR3 is TGCAGTGCAATGGAGGGACTAGCGGTTGAAGAGACCCAGTACTTC.

This clonotype has at least ten counts. The V and J genes are TRBV6-6 and TRBJ1-1; D might be TRBD1 (6 bases). The germline V and J ends were trimmed by 7 bases and 4 bases, with 22 bases remaining between them. The CDR3 totals 16 residues. CDR1 and CDR2 (germline): MNHNY, SVGAGI (reference sequence). CDR3 amino acids: CASTKGYGRGATEAFF. The CDR3 nucleotides are TGTGCCAGCACCAAGGGGTACGGCAGGGGTGCCACTGAAGCTTTCTTT.

This clonotype was counted ten times or more. This chain joins TRBV5-4 and TRBJ1-2; no definite D call. The CDR3 sequence is 11 residues long. CDR1 and CDR2 (germline): SGHNT, YYREEE (reference sequence). Trimming removed 1 base from V and 10 bases from J, with 8 bases in between. The CDR3 loop reads CASSLYGDYTF. CDR3 nucleotide sequence: TGTGCCAGCAGCTTGTACGGAGACTACACCTTC.

The chain is built from TRBV19 and TRBJ2-5; either TRBD1 or TRBD2 may fit D (5 bases each). V was trimmed by 6 bases and J by 1 base, leaving 15 bases between them. CDR1 LNHDA and CDR2 SQIVND come from the germline V gene (reference sequence). This CDR3 is built from 15 residues. CDR3 nucleotides: TGTGCCAGTAGACCCGGGACGGGCCCCCAAGAGACCCAGTACTTC. Translation: CASRPGTGPQETQYF.

This clonotype appeared a few times. The chain uses TRBV7-3 and TRBJ2-5, with 7 positions matching TRBD2. V was clipped by 5 bases and J by 5 bases; unmatched bases: 8. This CDR3 is built from 14 residues. The V gene's germline CDR1 is SGHTA and CDR2 FQGTGA. CDR3 in amino acids: CASSPGGSWETQYF. The CDR3 DNA reads TGTGCCAGCAGCCCCGGGGGGAGTTGGGAGACCCAGTACTTC.

The rearrangement uses TRBV4-1 and TRBJ2-7, with 12 bases fitting TRBD2. This CDR3 has 15 residues. Germline V gene sequence: CDR1 MGHRA, CDR2 YSYEKL. The ends lost 2 bases at V and 3 bases at J; junction bases unmatched: 2. The CDR3 loop reads CASSQLAGGDYEQYF. In nucleotides, the CDR3 is TGCGCCAGCAGCCAACTAGCGGGAGGGGACTACGAGCAGTACTTC.